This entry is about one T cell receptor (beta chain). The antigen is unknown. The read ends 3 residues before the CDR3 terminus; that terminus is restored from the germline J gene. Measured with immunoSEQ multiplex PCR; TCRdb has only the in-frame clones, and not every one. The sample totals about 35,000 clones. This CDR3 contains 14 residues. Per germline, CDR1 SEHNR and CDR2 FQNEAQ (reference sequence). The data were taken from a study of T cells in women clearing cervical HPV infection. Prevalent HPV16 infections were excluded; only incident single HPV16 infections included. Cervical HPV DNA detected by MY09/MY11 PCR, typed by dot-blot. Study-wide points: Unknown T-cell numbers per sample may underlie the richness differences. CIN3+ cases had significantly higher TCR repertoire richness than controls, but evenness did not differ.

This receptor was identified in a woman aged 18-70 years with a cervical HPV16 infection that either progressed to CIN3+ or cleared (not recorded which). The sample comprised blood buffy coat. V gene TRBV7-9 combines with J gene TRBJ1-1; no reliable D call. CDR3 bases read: TGTGCCAGCAGCTTAGGGGTTCTAGGTGAAAAA. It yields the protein CASSLGVLGEK. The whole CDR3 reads CASSLGVLGEKAFF.